This TCR beta chain was recovered during a study of cytomegalovirus exposure and HLA in healthy donors. Study findings and constraints: Listed as cytomegalovirus-associated were 150 or so TCR beta chains.

V was clipped by 4 bases and J by 4 bases, with 14 bases between them. The CDR3 runs to 14 residues. Germline V gives CDR1 WSHSY, CDR2 SAAADI. Use of 60 Vbeta and 13 Jbeta primers characterized the PCR. Sequencing used immunoSEQ multiplex PCR; TCRdb keeps in-frame clones, though not all of them. The sample holds over 100,000 clones. In regard to this clone: Its antigen is currently unknown.

The chain uses TRBV10-2 and TRBJ2-7, with D possibly matching TRBD2 (6 bases). This TCR was recovered from a man in his late teens or twenties in good health and CMV-seronegative. The material sequenced was PBMCs. The CDR3 nucleotides read TGCGCCAGCAGTGGACCGGGAGCGAATTACGAGCAGTACTTC. It codes for CASSGPGANYEQYF.